This T cell receptor beta chain came from a study of T cell changes during pregnancy in multiple sclerosis. The CDR3 has 15 amino acids. Germline-derived CDR1 and CDR2 are SGHTA and FQGTGA. V lost 5 bases and J lost 0; bases outside the gene matches: 3. Clones were sequenced by immunoSEQ multiplex PCR, and TCRdb holds only the in-frame ones, with some missing. The sample comprises just under 80,000 clones, 80% to 95% of which are singletons, and more than 0.9% rests with the top ten. The source was peripheral blood, collected in the first trimester of pregnancy. This sequence originates from a female donor with multiple sclerosis, enrolled in a pregnancy study. The chain recombines TRBV7-3 with TRBJ2-1, with 8 bases that match TRBD1. For the CDR3, the DNA is TGTGCCAGCAGCCATGACAGGGGCTCCTACAATGAGCAGTTCTTC. It is translated as CASSHDRGSYNEQFF.